This T cell receptor beta chain stems from a study of blood T cell repertoires in COVID-19. Background on the study: Italy, Spain and the United States were the sources of the convalescent and acute COVID-19 samples.

Clinical history reported by participants formed the basis on which cohorts were assigned. Recovered status applied to Cohort 3 donors who had two consecutive negative PCRs. It also applied to those with clearance or with symptom resolution. The CDR3 totals 14 residues. The V gene lost 7 bases and the J gene lost 8 bases, with 20 bases spanning the gap. Germline V gives CDR1 SNHLY, CDR2 FYNNEI. Libraries were prepared by immunoSEQ multiplex PCR; TCRdb keeps only in-frame clonotypes and omits some of them. The data contain approximately 440,000 clones, around 87% of them singletons. Sequences were obtained from PBMCs or T cells enriched from blood (not recorded which). The receptor was isolated from a woman between 18 and 29 years old who had recovered from COVID-19. V is TRBV2 and J is TRBJ1-2; perhaps TRBD1 as D (5 bases). The CDR3 loop reads CASIGDRSLSGYTF. For the CDR3, the DNA is TGTGCCAGCATAGGCGACAGATCCCTATCGGGCTACACCTTC.